This entry lists 32 T cell receptor beta chains sequenced from one sample in a study of blood T cell repertoires in COVID-19. Using immunoSEQ multiplex PCR, the repertoire was profiled, and TCRdb retains in-frame clones only, with some absent. The sample lists fewer than 110,000 clones, about 91% occurring once. The specimen sequenced was peripheral blood. The receptors were gathered from a man aged 45-65 years with active or convalescent COVID-19.

The table lists this clone with a few counts. The V gene is TRBV12-3 or TRBV12-4, the J gene TRBJ2-4; D might be TRBD2 (5 bases). V lost 5 bases, J lost 7 bases, and 9 bases lay in between. CDR3 length: 12 amino acids. CDR3 amino acids: CASSTPGNIQYF. In DNA form, the CDR3 reads TGTGCCAGCAGTACCCCGGGGAACATTCAGTACTTC.

V usage is TRBV24-1 and J usage is TRBJ2-3; D may be TRBD2 (6 bases). The CDR3 consists of 18 residues. CDR1 and CDR2 from the germline V gene are KGHDR and SFDVKD. The V gene lost 8 bases and the J gene lost 2 bases, with 25 bases spanning the gap. The CDR3 coding sequence is TGTGCCACCACCACAGTTACATCCCCGGGACTCCCCACAGATACGCAGTATTTT. Translation: CATTTVTSPGLPTDTQYF.

The chain couples TRBV12-3 or TRBV12-4 to TRBJ2-7, with D possibly matching TRBD1 (5 bases). Trimming shortened V by 1 base and J by 3 bases, and 7 bases separated the two germline ends. This CDR3 contains 13 residues. In DNA, the CDR3 is TGTGCCAGCAGTTTAGGGGGCAGCTACGAGCAGTACTTC. Encoded protein: CASSLGGSYEQYF.

The CDR3 loop is CASSLGTAMNTEAFF. The CDR3 nucleotides are TGTGCCAGCAGCTTAGGGACAGCTATGAACACTGAAGCTTTCTTT. The genes are TRBV7-8 and TRBJ1-1, with D perhaps matching TRBD1 (6 bases). This CDR3 has 15 residues. V dropped 1 base and J dropped 0 bases, with 9 bases sitting between them. Germline V lookup: CDR1 SGHVS, CDR2 FQNEAQ.

V usage is TRBV27 and J usage is TRBJ1-5, with D unresolved. This CDR3 is built from 14 residues. The germline V gene has CDR1 MNHEY and CDR2 SMNVEV (reference sequence). V was pared by 2 bases and J by 3 bases, with 8 bases between. The DNA for the CDR3 is TGTGCCAGCAGTTTAAACGGTAACAATCAGCCCCAGCATTTT. As protein: CASSLNGNNQPQHF.

The chain joins TRBV5-4 to TRBJ2-7, with D possibly TRBD1 on 5 matching bases. V was pared by 0 bases and J by 2 bases, with 6 bases between. This CDR3 contains 13 residues. Germline-derived CDR1 and CDR2 are SGHNT and YYREEE (reference sequence). This chain's CDR3 is CASSLGTPYEQYF. For the CDR3, the DNA is TGTGCCAGCAGCTTGGGGACACCCTACGAGCAGTACTTC.

V is TRBV14 and J is TRBJ1-1, with 8 positions matching TRBD1. Per germline, CDR1 SGHDN and CDR2 FVKESK. The J segment lost 4 bases and the V segment lost 6 bases, leaving 10 bases of the junction unmatched. This CDR3 is 15 amino acids long. The DNA of the CDR3 is TGTGCCAGCAGACATATTCAGGGGGCCGGCACTGAAGCTTTCTTT. It specifies CASRHIQGAGTEAFF. The variable domain in full, completed from reference TRBV14 and TRBJ1-1, reads EAGVTQFPSHSVIEKGQTVTLRCDPISGHDNLYWYRRVMGKEIKFLLHFVKESKQDESGMPNNRFLAERTGGTYSTLKVQPAELEDSGVYFCASRHIQGAGTEAFFGQGTRLTVV.

The chain couples TRBV27 to TRBJ2-1; D is possibly TRBD2 (6 bases). Trimming took off 5 bases at V and 9 bases at J, with 17 bases between the two ends. This CDR3 spans 14 amino acids. Per germline, CDR1 MNHEY and CDR2 SMNVEV (reference sequence). The CDR3 DNA follows: TGTGCCAGCAGTCGGGCGGGAATTTTGGGTGAGCAGTTCTTC. Residues: CASSRAGILGEQFF.

The V and J genes are TRBV29-1 and TRBJ2-7, with D tentatively TRBD2 (5 bases). The CDR3 is 13 residues long. The V gene's germline CDR1 is SQVTM and CDR2 ANQGSEA. The V end lost 5 bases, the J end lost 2 bases, and 13 bases lay between the germline ends. In DNA, the CDR3 is TGCAGCGTTATTCCTCGGGGAACCTACGAGCAGTACTTC. Protein: CSVIPRGTYEQYF.

The V and J genes are TRBV5-1 and TRBJ1-6; no definite D call. The germline V and J ends were trimmed by 2 bases and 0 bases, with 15 bases remaining between them. There are 18 residues in the CDR3. The germline gives CDR1 SGHRS, CDR2 YFSETQ. CDR3 amino acids: CASSLRGQQSSYNSPLHF. The CDR3 region has the DNA TGCGCCAGCAGCTTAAGAGGGCAGCAAAGCTCCTATAATTCACCCCTCCACTTT.

J is TRBJ1-1 and V is TRBV10-3; D call uncertain. Trimming took off 3 bases at V and 5 bases at J, with 13 bases between the two ends. Germline CDR1 reads ENHRY; CDR2 reads SYGVKD. This CDR3 has 14 residues. The DNA for the CDR3 is TGTGCCATCAGTGACACCACCCGGCGGACTGAAGCTTTCTTT. Translation gives CAISDTTRRTEAFF.

This clone was picked up a small number of times. The chain employs TRBV5-1 and TRBJ1-5; possible D gene TRBD1, 5 bases. This CDR3 has 15 amino acids. The ends were cut back, 0 bases at V and 7 bases at J, with 14 bases in the middle. CDR1 is SGHRS, CDR2 YFSETQ, per germline. The CDR3 sequence is CASSLEGQENQPQHF. In DNA, the CDR3 is TGCGCCAGCAGCTTGGAGGGGCAGGAAAACCAGCCCCAGCATTTT.

This clone was counted only a few times. The chain couples TRBV7-2 to TRBJ2-7; a possible D gene is TRBD1 (6 bases). CDR3 length: 14 amino acids. V was trimmed by 4 bases and J by 2 bases, leaving 12 bases between them. Germline CDR1 is SGHTA and CDR2 is FQGNSA. In DNA form, the CDR3 reads TGTGCCAGCAGCTCCTACCGGACAGCCTACGAGCAGTACTTC. It codes for CASSSYRTAYEQYF.

This chain links TRBV3-1 (or the pseudogene TRBV3-2) with TRBJ1-5; no firm D call. Germline CDR1 reads LGHDT; CDR2 reads YNNKEL (reference sequence). V was clipped by 2 bases and J by 6 bases, with 14 bases between them. CDR3 size: 15 residues. The chain's CDR3 is CASSQNGGLGQPQHF. CDR3 sequence (DNA): TGTGCCAGCAGCCAAAACGGTGGGCTCGGTCAGCCCCAGCATTTT.

This clone was found a few times. The chain recombines TRBV9 with TRBJ1-1; weak D call: TRBD1 (6 bases). Germline CDR1 is SGDLS and CDR2 is YYNGEE. Trimming left V 4 bases short and J 0 bases short, with 13 bases between. The CDR3 spans 15 residues. The CDR3 loop is CASSRGQYMNTEAFF. The CDR3 DNA reads TGTGCCAGCAGCCGAGGACAGTACATGAACACTGAAGCTTTCTTT.

This chain uses TRBV25-1 with TRBJ2-3; D is possibly TRBD1 (5 bases). V lost 5 bases, J lost 0 bases, and 12 bases lay in between. The CDR3 is made up of 15 amino acids. CDR1 is MGHDK and CDR2 is SYGVNS in the germline V gene. Here the CDR3 reads CASSRGGPSTDTQYF. CDR3 bases: TGTGCCAGCAGTAGGGGCGGCCCTAGCACAGATACGCAGTATTTT.

The chain is built from TRBV7-6 and TRBJ2-1; perhaps TRBD2 as D (5 bases). Trimming removed 5 bases from V and 7 bases from J, with 21 bases in between. The CDR3 sequence is 16 residues long. Germline V lookup: CDR1 SGHVS, CDR2 FNYEAQ. Written as DNA, the CDR3 is TGTGCCAGCAGCCCCGAGGGTGGATGGGTCAGGAATGAGCAGTTCTTC. As protein: CASSPEGGWVRNEQFF.

The chain couples TRBV9 to TRBJ2-1, with D maybe TRBD2 (6 bases). This CDR3 comprises 15 residues. The V and J ends lost 0 bases and 2 bases respectively, with 9 bases between them. Germline values: CDR1 SGDLS, CDR2 YYNGEE. The CDR3 DNA follows: TGTGCCAGCAGCGTAGATACGGGAGCCTACAATGAGCAGTTCTTC. Its protein is CASSVDTGAYNEQFF.

The J gene is TRBJ2-3, the V gene TRBV5-1; 10 bases align to TRBD2. The CDR3 is 15 amino acids. The V gene end was trimmed by 2 bases and the J gene end by 5 bases; junction bases not matched to a gene: 5. Germline CDR1 SGHRS, CDR2 YFSETQ. The CDR3 is CASSFSGRAGDTQYF. The CDR3, as DNA: TGCGCCAGCAGCTTCAGCGGGAGGGCCGGAGATACGCAGTATTTT.

V is TRBV5-1 and J is TRBJ2-1; 12 nucleotides align to TRBD2. Germline V CDR1 and CDR2: SGHRS, YFSETQ. The length of the CDR3 is 15 residues. V shed 1 base, J shed 8 bases, and the junction held 4 bases outside the gene matches. The CDR3 region is CASSLLAGGPYEQFF. The CDR3 bases are TGCGCCAGCAGCTTGCTAGCGGGAGGGCCCTATGAGCAGTTCTTC.

The CDR3 DNA reads TGTGCCAGCAGCTTAGGATGGGATAGCGGGGGATACGAGCAGTACTTC. Amino acid sequence: CASSLGWDSGGYEQYF. The rearrangement links TRBV7-2 to TRBJ2-7, with 9 bases that match TRBD2. The V gene end was trimmed by 1 base and the J gene end by 4 bases; junction bases not matched to a gene: 8. This CDR3 spans 16 amino acids. Germline-derived CDR1 and CDR2 are SGHTA and FQGNSA.

This sequence joins TRBV29-1 and TRBJ2-5, with 7 nucleotides matching TRBD2. V gave up 7 bases and J gave up 5 bases; unmatched junction bases: 7. This CDR3 region has 12 residues. The germline gives CDR1 SQVTM, CDR2 ANQGSEA. This CDR3 reads CSAGRQGETQYF. CDR3 bases: TGCAGCGCCGGGAGGCAAGGGGAGACCCAGTACTTC.

The chain combines TRBV3-1 (or the pseudogene TRBV3-2) with TRBJ2-7; 8 nucleotides align to TRBD1. Germline trimming cut 4 bases from V and 3 bases from J; bases unmatched to any gene: 5. This CDR3 comprises 14 residues. From germline, CDR1 is LGHDT and CDR2 YNNKEL (reference sequence). In nucleotides, the CDR3 is TGTGCCAGCAGCCCCGCGGGACAGGTCTACGAGCAGTACTTC. It specifies CASSPAGQVYEQYF.

CDR3 sequence: CATRGTGGPGRSTDTQYF. The DNA of the CDR3 is TGTGCCACCCGGGGGACAGGGGGTCCGGGACGAAGCACAGATACGCAGTATTTT. The rearrangement joins TRBV10-3 to TRBJ2-3, with 11 bases fitting TRBD1. The CDR3 has 18 amino acids. The ends lost 10 bases at V and 0 bases at J; junction bases unmatched: 15. The germline CDR1 and CDR2 sequences are ENHRY and SYGVKD.

The chain combines TRBV6-5 with TRBJ1-2; tentative D call: TRBD1 (5 bases). This CDR3 has 13 residues. V lost 2 bases to trimming and J lost 4 bases, with 8 bases between them. Germline CDR1 and CDR2: MNHEY and SVGAGI. In DNA, the CDR3 is TGTGCCAGCAGTTACGGGGGGGGCTATGGCTACACCTTC. It specifies CASSYGGGYGYTF.

The chain links TRBV13 to TRBJ2-1, with D possibly TRBD2 on 6 matching bases. The CDR3 totals 19 residues. The germline V gene has CDR1 PRHDT and CDR2 FYEKMQ (reference sequence). The V end lost 6 bases, the J end lost 0 bases, and 24 bases lay between the germline ends. In DNA, the CDR3 is TGTGCCAGCAGTCCCATGGGACCCTTGGGAGGCCTCTCCTACAATGAGCAGTTCTTC. Translated: CASSPMGPLGGLSYNEQFF.

V is TRBV7-2 and J is TRBJ1-6; tentative D call: TRBD1 (6 bases). V dropped 2 bases and J dropped 5 bases, with 7 bases sitting between them. The germline CDR1 and CDR2 sequences are SGHTA and FQGNSA. This CDR3 contains 14 residues. The CDR3 spells CASSLRQDNSPLHF. In DNA, the CDR3 is TGTGCCAGCAGCTTAAGACAGGATAATTCACCCCTCCACTTT.

The chain has TRBV4-2 and TRBJ2-7; 7 bases agree with TRBD2. V was clipped by 3 bases and J by 2 bases; unmatched bases: 16. Germline CDR1 is LGHNA and CDR2 is YNFKEQ. The length of the CDR3 is 18 residues. The CDR3: CASSQSYTGGGDAYEQYF. CDR3 nucleotide sequence: TGTGCCAGCAGCCAGTCCTACACGGGGGGTGGGGACGCCTACGAGCAGTACTTC.

The V gene is TRBV28, the J gene TRBJ2-7; D unresolved. The germline CDR1 and CDR2 sequences are MDHEN and SYDVKM. This CDR3 is 14 amino acids long. Trimming stripped 4 bases from V and 0 bases from J, with 10 bases between. The CDR3, as DNA: TGTGCCAGCAGTTCCTCCAGGCGCTCCTACGAGCAGTACTTC. Encoded protein: CASSSSRRSYEQYF.

The chain links TRBV5-1 to TRBJ2-7, with TRBD1 matching 7 bases. The CDR3 sequence is 14 residues long. Germline CDR1 is SGHRS and CDR2 is YFSETQ. J was trimmed by 0 bases and V by 4 bases; bases with no gene match: 4. The DNA for the CDR3 is TGCGCCAGCAGCCTCCGACAGGGCTCCTACGAGCAGTACTTC. This encodes CASSLRQGSYEQYF.

The gene calls are TRBV27 and TRBJ1-2; 7 bases are a match to TRBD1. The CDR3 is 14 amino acids. The germline CDR1 and CDR2 sequences are MNHEY and SMNVEV (reference sequence). The ends lost 6 bases at V and 7 bases at J; junction bases unmatched: 11. Written as DNA, the CDR3 is TGTGCCAGCAGGTCCCCGACAGGGTCTAGTGGCTACACCTTC. Its protein product is CASRSPTGSSGYTF.

The J gene is TRBJ2-7, the V gene TRBV28; 10 bases are a match to TRBD1. The CDR3 runs to 15 residues. In germline, CDR1 is MDHEN, CDR2 SYDVKM. Germline trimming cut 2 bases from V and 5 bases from J; bases unmatched to any gene: 6. This CDR3 is CASSLDRGRNNEQYF. The CDR3 nucleotides read TGTGCCAGCAGTTTAGACAGGGGGCGTAATAACGAGCAGTACTTC. Variable domain in full (rest from reference TRBV28 and TRBJ2-7): DVKVTQSSRYLVKRTGEKVFLECVQDMDHENMFWYRQDPGLGLRLIYFSYDVKMKEKGDIPEGYSVSREKKERFSLILESASTNQTSMYLCASSLDRGRNNEQYFGPGTRLTVT.